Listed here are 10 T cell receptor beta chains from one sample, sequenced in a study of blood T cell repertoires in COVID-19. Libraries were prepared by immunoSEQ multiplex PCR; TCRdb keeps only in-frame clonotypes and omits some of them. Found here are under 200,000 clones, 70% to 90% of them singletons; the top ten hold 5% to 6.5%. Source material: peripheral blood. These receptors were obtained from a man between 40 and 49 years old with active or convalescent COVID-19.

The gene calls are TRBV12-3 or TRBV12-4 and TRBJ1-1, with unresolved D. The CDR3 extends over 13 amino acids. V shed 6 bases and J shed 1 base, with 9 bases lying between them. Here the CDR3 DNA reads TGTGCCAGCAGATCTGCAGGGAACACTGAAGCTTTCTTT. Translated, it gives CASRSAGNTEAFF.

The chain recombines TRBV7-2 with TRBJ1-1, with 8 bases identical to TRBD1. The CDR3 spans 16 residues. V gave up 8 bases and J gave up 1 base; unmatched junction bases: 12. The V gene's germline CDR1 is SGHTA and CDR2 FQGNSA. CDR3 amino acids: CASLLGPRGRNTEAFF. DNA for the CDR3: TGTGCCAGCCTACTCGGCCCCAGGGGGCGGAACACTGAAGCTTTCTTT.

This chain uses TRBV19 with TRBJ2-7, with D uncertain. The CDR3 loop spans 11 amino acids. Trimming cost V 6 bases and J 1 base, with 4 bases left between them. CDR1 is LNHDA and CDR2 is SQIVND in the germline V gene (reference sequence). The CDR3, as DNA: TGTGCCAGTAGGAGTTCCTACGAGCAGTACTTC. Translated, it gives CASRSSYEQYF.

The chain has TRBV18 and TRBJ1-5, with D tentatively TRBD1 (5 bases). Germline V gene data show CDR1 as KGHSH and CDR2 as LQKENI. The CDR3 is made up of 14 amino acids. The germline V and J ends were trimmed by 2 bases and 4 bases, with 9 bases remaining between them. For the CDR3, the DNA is TGTGCCAGCTCACCAGAGGCAGGGAATCAGCCCCAGCATTTT. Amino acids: CASSPEAGNQPQHF. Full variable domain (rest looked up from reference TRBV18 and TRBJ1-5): NAGVMQNPRHLVRRRGQEARLRCSPMKGHSHVYWYRQLPEEGLKFMVYLQKENIIDESGMPKERFSAEFPKEGPSILRIQQVVRGDSAAYFCASSPEAGNQPQHFGDGTRLSIL.

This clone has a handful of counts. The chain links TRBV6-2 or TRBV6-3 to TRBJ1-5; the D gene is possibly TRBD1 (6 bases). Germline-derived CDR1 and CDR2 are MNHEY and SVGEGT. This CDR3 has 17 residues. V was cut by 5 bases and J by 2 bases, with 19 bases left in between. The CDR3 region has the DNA TGTGCCAGCAGTACGTCCAGGGGAGGGGTTGGCAATCAGCCCCAGCATTTT. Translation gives CASSTSRGGVGNQPQHF.

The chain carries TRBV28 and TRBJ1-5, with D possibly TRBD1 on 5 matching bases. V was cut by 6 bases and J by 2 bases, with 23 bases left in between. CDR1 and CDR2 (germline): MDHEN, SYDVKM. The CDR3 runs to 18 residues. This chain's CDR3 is CASRRAGGGVLGNQPQHF. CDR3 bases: TGTGCCAGCAGAAGAGCCGGGGGAGGGGTTCTTGGCAATCAGCCCCAGCATTTT.

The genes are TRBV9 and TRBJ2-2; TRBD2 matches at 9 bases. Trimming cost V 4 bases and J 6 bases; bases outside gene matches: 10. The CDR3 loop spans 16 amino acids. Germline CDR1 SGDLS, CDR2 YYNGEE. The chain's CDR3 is CASSSIAGEFAGELFF. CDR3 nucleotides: TGTGCCAGCAGCTCGATAGCGGGAGAGTTTGCCGGGGAGCTGTTTTTT.

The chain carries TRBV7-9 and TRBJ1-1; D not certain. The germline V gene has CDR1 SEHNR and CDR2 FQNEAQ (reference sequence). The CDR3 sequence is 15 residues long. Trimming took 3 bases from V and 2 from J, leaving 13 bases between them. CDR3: CASSFYVTDNTEAFF. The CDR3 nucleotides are TGTGCCAGCAGCTTTTACGTCACAGACAACACTGAAGCTTTCTTT. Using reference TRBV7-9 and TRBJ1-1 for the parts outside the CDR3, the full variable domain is DTGVSQNPRHKITKRGQNVTFRCDPISEHNRLYWYRQTLGQGPEFLTYFQNEAQLEKSRLLSDRFSAERPKGSFSTLEIQRTEQGDSAMYLCASSFYVTDNTEAFFGQGTRLTVV.

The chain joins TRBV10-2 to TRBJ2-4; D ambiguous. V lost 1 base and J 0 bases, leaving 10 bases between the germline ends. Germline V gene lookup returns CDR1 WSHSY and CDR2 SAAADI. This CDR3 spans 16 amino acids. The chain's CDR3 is CASSEWQLLAKNIQYF. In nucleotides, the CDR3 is TGCGCCAGCAGTGAGTGGCAGTTGTTAGCCAAAAACATTCAGTACTTC.

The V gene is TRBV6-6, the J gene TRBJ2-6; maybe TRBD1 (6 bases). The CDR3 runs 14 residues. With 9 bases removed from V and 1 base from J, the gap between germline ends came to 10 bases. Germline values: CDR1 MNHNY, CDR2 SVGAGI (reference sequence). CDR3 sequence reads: CASAQGSGANVLTF. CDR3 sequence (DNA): TGTGCCAGTGCCCAGGGGTCTGGGGCCAACGTCCTGACTTTC.